This is a list of T cell receptor beta chains from one sample in a study of blood T cell repertoires in COVID-19. Sequencing was performed with immunoSEQ multiplex PCR; in TCRdb, only in-frame clones are kept and a portion is missing. This table holds about 74,000 clones, roughly 90% found once. Sequenced input: peripheral blood. The receptors stem from a man aged 50 to 59 with acute or convalescent COVID-19. The CDR3 runs from the conserved cysteine through the conserved F or W. Only part of the rows carry a size: once, few, many, or a class if the clone is expanded.

j_call v_call clone_size cdr3_aa
TRBJ2-2 TRBV2 NA CASSANRVANTGELFF
TRBJ2-6 TRBV9 NA CASSSRTGRELANVLTF
TRBJ2-3 TRBV10-3 NA CAISESLRLAGTTDTQYF
TRBJ2-5 TRBV4-1 NA CASSQFVAGGGQETQYF
TRBJ2-3 TRBV5-1 NA CASSIAGGPRDTQYF
TRBJ1-5 TRBV30 NA CAWSAGAGQGSQPQHF
TRBJ2-3 TRBV10-2 NA CASRPEGGTDTQYF
TRBJ2-2 TRBV12-3/TRBV12-4 NA CASSFREAGELFF
TRBJ2-2 TRBV7-6 NA CASSPSLGNTGELFF
TRBJ2-5 TRBV29-1 NA CSDRQGGETQYF
TRBJ2-5 TRBV5-1 NA CASSLGQAQETQYF
TRBJ1-5 TRBV28 NA CASGGEGHQPQHF
TRBJ2-7 TRBV28 NA CASSLAGFNEQYF
TRBJ1-2 TRBV4-3 NA CASSQDRFNYGYTF
TRBJ1-4 TRBV2 NA CANLDHEKLFF
TRBJ2-1 TRBV19 few CASSRLAGDNEQFF
TRBJ1-1 TRBV4-1 NA CASSQVRRQTNTEAFF
TRBJ2-5 TRBV6-5 NA CASSTGGYGETQYF
TRBJ2-1 TRBV7-9 NA CASSLSTGNEQFF
TRBJ1-3 TRBV11-2 NA CASSSQTGSSGNTIYF
TRBJ2-2 TRBV21-1 NA CASTKTPPTSGPTGELFF
TRBJ1-6 TRBV5-4 NA CASTRTGVSNSPLHF
TRBJ1-2 TRBV28 NA CASTRPQGSRGYTF
TRBJ2-4 TRBV21-1 NA CASSKMAGSLLAKNIQYF
TRBJ2-1 TRBV10-3 NA CAISTSGRDVEQFF
TRBJ2-7 TRBV5-1 NA CASSLAPGQGYEQYF
TRBJ1-1 TRBV3-1/TRBV3-2 NA CASSQETGFGEAFF
TRBJ1-2 TRBV6-6 NA CASSYQGRGDFYGYTF
TRBJ2-7 TRBV19 NA CASSIGPRGYEQYF
TRBJ1-5 TRBV10-3 NA CAISTGSNNQPQHF
TRBJ1-4 TRBV5-1 NA CASSRGQGFEKLFF
TRBJ1-1 TRBV6-5 NA CASSYSIELNTEAFF
TRBJ2-1 TRBV5-5 NA CASSLPDNYNEQFF
TRBJ1-2 TRBV5-1 NA CASSFRQAGSGYTF
TRBJ2-2 TRBV5-8 NA CASSIRHSNTGELFF
TRBJ2-3 TRBV10-3 NA CATGQGTDTQYF
TRBJ1-2 TRBV4-3 once CASSRYGTGGLRGYTF
TRBJ1-1 TRBV19 NA CASSTSGDRAFF
TRBJ2-3 TRBV5-4 NA CASSLAGGRDTQYF
TRBJ2-7 TRBV27 few CASSPYRSSYEQYF